This is a list of T cell receptor beta chains from one sample in a study of response to subunit inactivated influenza vaccine. Via MiXCR, TCRdb re-called the RT-PCR reads, giving one row per CDR3 protein. The sample yields fewer than 600,000 distinct CDR3 sequences, approximately 7.8% seen once. This specimen was PBMCs from blood, taken 23 months after vaccination. The receptors were gathered from a man aged 50-75 years who received an inactivated influenza vaccine. The CDR3 runs from the conserved cysteine through the conserved F or W. The order of the fields is D gene, V gene, clone size, J gene, CDR3 protein, CDR3 DNA. D genes are given only for firm matches. The size field is filled for only some rows; it gives once, few, many or a size class.

-	TRBV12-3/TRBV12-4	-	TRBJ1-4	CAGSLKRGSEKLFF	TGTGCCGGCAGCCTCAAGCGGGGTAGTGAAAAACTGTTTTTT
TRBD1	TRBV5-1	-	TRBJ2-7	CASSNAGGYEQYF	TGCGCCAGCAGTAATGCAGGGGGCTACGAGCAGTACTTC
TRBD1	TRBV7-6	many	TRBJ2-5	CASSLLGTGVQETQYF	TGTGCCAGCAGCTTATTGGGGACAGGGGTCCAAGAGACCCAGTACTTC
-	TRBV12-3/TRBV12-4	few	TRBJ1-1	CASSLSGRRNTEAFF	TGTGCCAGCAGTTTATCCGGACGGAGAAACACTGAAGCTTTCTTT
-	TRBV11-2	-	TRBJ2-1	CASSLSGGNHNEQFF	TGTGCCAGCAGCTTATCGGGGGGCAACCACAATGAGCAGTTCTTC
-	TRBV29-1	-	TRBJ1-4	CSVEDFSGSNEKLFF	TGCAGCGTTGAAGATTTCTCCGGCAGTAATGAAAAACTGTTTTTT
-	TRBV7-9	many	TRBJ1-2	CASSWEGPRGGYTF	TGTGCCAGCAGCTGGGAGGGGCCGAGGGGTGGCTACACCTTC
TRBD2	TRBV2	many	TRBJ2-1	CASSWEAAGGVRNEQFF	TGTGCCAGCAGCTGGGAGGCAGCGGGAGGTGTTAGAAATGAGCAGTTCTTC
-	TRBV9	many	TRBJ2-1	CASSVDDGRNEQFF	TGTGCCAGCAGCGTAGATGACGGGAGAAATGAGCAGTTCTTC
TRBD2	TRBV20-1	-	TRBJ2-1	CSATGLAGRNEQFF	TGCAGTGCTACGGGACTAGCGGGTCGCAATGAGCAGTTCTTC
TRBD1	TRBV7-2	many	TRBJ1-1	CASSNRQGNTEAFF	TGTGCCAGCAGCAACCGACAGGGGAACACTGAAGCTTTCTTT
TRBD2	TRBV20-1	few	TRBJ2-1	CSANGLAGRDEQFF	TGCAGTGCTAATGGACTAGCGGGGAGGGATGAGCAGTTCTTC
-	TRBV28	few	TRBJ2-2	CASSQGISTGELFF	TGTGCCAGCAGCCAGGGTATAAGCACCGGGGAGCTGTTTTTT
TRBD1	TRBV3-1	-	TRBJ2-2	CASSQAGTGVLGELFF	TGTGCCAGCAGCCAAGCCGGGACAGGGGTCCTCGGGGAGCTGTTTTTT
-	TRBV6-2/TRBV6-3	few	TRBJ2-2	CASSLRQSMGELFF	TGTGCCAGCAGCCTTAGACAGTCCATGGGGGAGCTGTTTTTT
-	TRBV12-3/TRBV12-4	many	TRBJ1-5	CASSSGSGSQPQHF	TGTGCCAGCAGTTCAGGGTCAGGGAGTCAGCCCCAGCATTTT
-	TRBV12-5	many	TRBJ2-3	CASGFPPGTDTQYF	TGTGCTAGTGGTTTCCCCCCGGGCACAGATACGCAGTATTTT
TRBD2	TRBV20-1	many	TRBJ2-1	CSVKRGGSYNEQFF	TGCAGCGTTAAGCGGGGTGGGTCCTACAATGAGCAGTTCTTC
-	TRBV12-3/TRBV12-4	-	TRBJ2-7	CASGHRTRSYEQYF	TGTGCCAGCGGGCACCGGACGCGAAGCTACGAGCAGTACTTC
-	TRBV18	-	TRBJ2-1	CASSKDYYNEQFF	TGTGCCAGCTCCAAGGACTATTACAATGAGCAGTTCTTC
-	TRBV6-1	few	TRBJ2-1	CASSTRMDNEQFF	TGTGCCAGCAGTACCCGGATGGACAATGAGCAGTTCTTC
-	TRBV28	many	TRBJ2-1	CATSPTIVYNEQFF	TGTGCCACATCTCCCACTATAGTCTACAATGAGCAGTTCTTC
-	TRBV7-9	many	TRBJ1-1	CASSLDPNTEAFF	TGTGCCAGCAGCTTAGACCCGAACACTGAAGCTTTCTTT
TRBD1	TRBV29-1	few	TRBJ2-4	CSVTPGTGGNIQYF	TGCAGCGTTACCCCCGGGACAGGGGGAAACATTCAGTACTTC
-	TRBV7-2	-	TRBJ2-1	CASSLTSALNEQFF	TGTGCCAGCAGCTTAACTTCCGCTCTCAATGAGCAGTTCTTC
-	TRBV20-1	many	TRBJ2-1	CSARRASPRDEQFF	TGCAGTGCTAGAAGGGCTAGCCCAAGAGATGAGCAGTTCTTC
TRBD2	TRBV6-5	-	TRBJ2-1	CASSLAGGFNNEQFF	TGTGCCAGCAGTTTAGCGGGGGGCTTCAACAATGAGCAGTTCTTC
-	TRBV11-2	-	TRBJ1-4	CASSLSGFEKLFF	TGTGCCAGCAGTTTATCGGGGTTTGAAAAACTGTTTTTT
TRBD2	TRBV5-1	few	TRBJ2-5	CASSLGLAGGPALQETQYF	TGCGCCAGCAGCTTGGGACTAGCGGGGGGTCCCGCCCTTCAAGAGACCCAGTACTTC